Listed below are T cell receptor beta chains from one sample, sequenced in a study of blood T cells in healthy people across ages. TCRdb fed the 5' RACE reads into MiXCR, producing one record per CDR3 protein. The table lists about 290,000 distinct CDR3 sequences, around 27% of them singletons. The specimen was blood. The receptor source for this set is a woman between 65 and 79 years old in good health. The CDR3 runs from the conserved cysteine through the conserved F or W. D genes are given only for firm matches. A clone size is listed for some rows: how often the clone was seen (once, few, many), or a class if it is expanded.

clone size | J gene | D gene | V gene | CDR3 protein | CDR3 DNA
few | TRBJ2-7 | TRBD2 | TRBV6-2/TRBV6-3 | CASRRSLAGAGEQYF | TGTGCCAGCAGAAGAAGTCTAGCGGGAGCCGGTGAGCAGTACTTC
few | TRBJ2-1 | TRBD2 | TRBV12-3/TRBV12-4 | CASSLVAGGSNEQFF | TGTGCCAGCAGTTTAGTGGCGGGAGGGTCGAATGAGCAGTTCTTC
NA | TRBJ2-7 | NA | TRBV5-1 | CASSLAVGNYEQYF | TGCGCCAGCAGCTTGGCCGTAGGGAACTACGAGCAGTACTTC
NA | TRBJ1-4 | NA | TRBV20-1 | CSAIRGDNEKLFF | TGCAGTGCTATCCGCGGCGACAATGAAAAACTGTTTTTT
NA | TRBJ1-5 | TRBD1 | TRBV9 | CASSDSLAGGLHF | TGTGCCAGCAGCGACTCTCTCGCAGGGGGGTTGCATTTT
NA | TRBJ1-1 | NA | TRBV12-3/TRBV12-4 | CASIASGQKGEGTEAFF | TGTGCCAGCATCGCTTCAGGCCAAAAGGGGGAAGGCACTGAAGCTTTCTTT
NA | TRBJ2-7 | TRBD1 | TRBV5-1 | CASSFSPTGGGSYEQYF | TGCGCCAGCAGCTTTTCTCCGACAGGGGGCGGTTCCTACGAGCAGTACTTC
few | TRBJ1-1 | NA | TRBV5-1 | CASSLLSEGGTEAFF | TGCGCCAGCAGCTTGTTGTCGGAGGGTGGCACTGAAGCTTTCTTT
NA | TRBJ2-6 | NA | TRBV28 | CASGTRNSGANVLTF | TGTGCCAGCGGGACACGAAACTCTGGGGCCAACGTCCTGACTTTC
many | TRBJ1-2 | TRBD1 | TRBV20-1 | CSAGQGSYGYTF | TGCAGTGCCGGACAGGGTTCGTATGGCTACACCTTC
NA | TRBJ2-1 | TRBD2 | TRBV7-8 | CASSSGAGLASNEQFF | TGTGCCAGCAGCTCCGGGGCGGGACTAGCAAGCAATGAGCAGTTCTTC
few | TRBJ2-5 | NA | TRBV4-1 | CASSQDVGVGETQYF | TGCGCCAGCAGCCAAGATGTGGGGGTGGGAGAGACCCAGTACTTC
many | TRBJ2-1 | NA | TRBV18 | CASSPQSEGNEQFF | TGTGCCAGCTCACCTCAATCAGAAGGAAATGAGCAGTTCTTC
few | TRBJ2-7 | NA | TRBV28 | CASSFRGNSNEQYF | TGTGCCAGCAGTTTTAGGGGAAATAGTAACGAGCAGTACTTC
few | TRBJ1-4 | NA | TRBV7-8 | CASSSRGEGGMMKLFF | TGTGCCAGCAGCTCCAGAGGGGAGGGGGGAATGATGAAACTGTTTTTT
NA | TRBJ2-3 | NA | TRBV7-2 | CASSSMTVLDTQYF | TGTGCCAGCAGCTCAATGACCGTACTCGATACGCAGTATTTT
NA | TRBJ2-7 | NA | TRBV28 | CASRRSSYEQYF | TGTGCCAGCAGGAGATCTTCCTACGAGCAGTACTTC
few | TRBJ1-2 | NA | TRBV9 | CASSVNPGSGYTF | TGTGCCAGCAGCGTGAACCCGGGGAGTGGCTACACCTTC
few | TRBJ1-1 | NA | TRBV20-1 | CSARSGTEAFF | TGCAGTGCTAGAAGCGGAACTGAAGCTTTCTTT
few | TRBJ2-7 | TRBD1 | TRBV6-1 | CASGQGKMYEQYF | TGTGCCAGCGGACAGGGAAAAATGTACGAGCAGTACTTC
many | TRBJ2-7 | NA | TRBV27 | CASPGQQYF | TGTGCCAGCCCGGGACAGCAGTACTTC
NA | TRBJ2-1 | TRBD2 | TRBV2 | CASSVKTSGYNEQFF | TGTGCCAGCAGTGTGAAGACTAGCGGCTACAATGAGCAGTTCTTC
few | TRBJ1-1 | TRBD1 | TRBV5-1 | CAGGLRTGGNTEAFF | TGCGCCGGCGGCTTGCGGACAGGGGGCAACACTGAAGCTTTCTTT
NA | TRBJ2-3 | TRBD1 | TRBV7-2 | CASSHGQGAYTQYF | TGTGCCAGCAGCCACGGACAGGGGGCTTATACGCAGTATTTT
many | TRBJ2-7 | TRBD1 | TRBV7-2 | CASSFDRGLSYEQYF | TGTGCCAGCAGCTTCGACAGGGGGCTATCCTACGAGCAGTACTTC